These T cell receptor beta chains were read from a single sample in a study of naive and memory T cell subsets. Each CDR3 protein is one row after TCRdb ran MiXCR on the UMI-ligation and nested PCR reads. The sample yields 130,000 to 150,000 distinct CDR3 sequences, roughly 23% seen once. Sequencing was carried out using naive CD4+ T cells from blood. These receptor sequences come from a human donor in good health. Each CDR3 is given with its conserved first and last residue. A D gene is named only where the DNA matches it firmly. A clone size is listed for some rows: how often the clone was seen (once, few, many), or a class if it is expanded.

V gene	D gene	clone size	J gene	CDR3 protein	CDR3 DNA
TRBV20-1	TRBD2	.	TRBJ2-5	CSAAPLRLAGYQETQYF	TGCAGTGCAGCACCCCTCCGACTAGCGGGGTACCAAGAGACCCAGTACTTC
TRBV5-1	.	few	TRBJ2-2	CASSLRGELFF	TGCGCCAGCAGCCTCAGGGGGGAGCTGTTTTTT
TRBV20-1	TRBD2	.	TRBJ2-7	CSASRLAGGGEQYF	TGCAGTGCTAGCAGACTAGCGGGAGGAGGGGAGCAGTACTTC
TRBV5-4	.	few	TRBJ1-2	CASSDTTRVAGYTF	TGTGCCAGCAGTGACACGACACGAGTTGCTGGCTACACCTTC
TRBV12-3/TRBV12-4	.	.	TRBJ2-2	CASSLGGAITGELFF	TGTGCCAGCAGTCTTGGGGGGGCTATCACCGGGGAGCTGTTTTTT
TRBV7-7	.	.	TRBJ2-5	CASSSGRAALQETQYF	TGTGCTAGCAGCTCCGGGCGAGCAGCATTGCAAGAGACCCAGTACTTC
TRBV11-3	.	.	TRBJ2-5	CASSLGASPWIQETQYF	TGTGCCAGCAGCTTAGGCGCCAGTCCTTGGATCCAAGAGACCCAGTACTTC
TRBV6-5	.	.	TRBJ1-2	CASRKSSPSIGYTF	TGTGCCAGCCGGAAATCGAGTCCTTCCATTGGCTACACCTTC
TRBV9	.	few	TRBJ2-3	CASSVAVSSLGDTQYF	TGTGCCAGCAGCGTAGCTGTGAGTAGCCTGGGAGATACGCAGTATTTT
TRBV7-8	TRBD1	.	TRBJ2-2	CASSSTPDRDRKTGELFF	TGTGCCAGCAGCTCCACCCCCGACAGGGATCGGAAGACCGGGGAGCTGTTTTTT
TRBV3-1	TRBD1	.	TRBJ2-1	CASSRSLTGEWGVNEQFF	TGTGCCAGCAGCCGTAGCTTGACAGGGGAGTGGGGCGTGAATGAGCAGTTCTTC
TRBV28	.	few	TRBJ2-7	CASKPTALPYEQYF	TGTGCCAGCAAGCCGACAGCGCTCCCTTACGAGCAGTACTTC
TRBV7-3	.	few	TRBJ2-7	CASSPYQTEQYF	TGTGCCAGCAGCCCGTATCAGACCGAGCAGTACTTC
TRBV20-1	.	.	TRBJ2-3	CSARDKTRGTDTQYF	TGCAGTGCTAGAGATAAGACAAGGGGCACAGATACGCAGTATTTT
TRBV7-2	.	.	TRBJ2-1	CASRDKGPPPYNEQFF	TGTGCCAGCAGAGATAAAGGGCCTCCACCTTACAATGAGCAGTTCTTC
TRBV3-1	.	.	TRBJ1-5	CASSQGAGGNQPQHF	TGTGCCAGCAGCCAGGGTGCGGGCGGCAATCAGCCCCAGCATTTT
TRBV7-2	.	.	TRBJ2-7	CASSLTHYEQYF	TGTGCCAGCAGCTTAACCCATTACGAGCAGTACTTC
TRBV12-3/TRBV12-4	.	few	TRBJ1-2	CASRTGQSYGYTF	TGTGCCAGCAGGACCGGACAGTCGTATGGCTACACCTTC
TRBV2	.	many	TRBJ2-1	CASLRGGQGQVLFF	TGTGCCAGCCTCCGAGGGGGGCAGGGTCAAGTTCTTTTCTTC
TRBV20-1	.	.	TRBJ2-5	CSARAQETQYF	TGCAGTGCCCGCGCCCAAGAGACCCAGTACTTC
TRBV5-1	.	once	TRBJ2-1	CASRPRQSSYNEQFF	TGCGCCAGCAGACCGCGACAGAGCTCCTACAATGAGCAGTTCTTC
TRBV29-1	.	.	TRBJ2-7	CSAVTLPSYEQYF	TGCAGCGCTGTGACTTTACCCTCCTACGAGCAGTACTTC
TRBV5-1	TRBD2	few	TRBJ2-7	CASSLGTSLRNEQYF	TGCGCCAGCAGCTTGGGGACTAGCCTTCGGAACGAGCAGTACTTC
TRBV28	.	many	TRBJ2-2	CASSLGGMLFF	TGTGCCAGCAGTTTAGGAGGGATGCTGTTTTTT
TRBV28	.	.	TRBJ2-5	CASSGPIRGTQYF	TGTGCCAGCAGTGGACCTATTAGAGGGACCCAGTACTTC
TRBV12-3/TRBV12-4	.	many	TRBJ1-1	CASSSLGRENTEAFF	TGTGCCAGCAGTTCGCTGGGACGGGAGAACACTGAAGCTTTCTTT
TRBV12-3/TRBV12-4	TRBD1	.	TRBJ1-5	CASRDRDINQPQHF	TGTGCCAGCAGGGACAGGGATATCAATCAGCCCCAGCATTTT
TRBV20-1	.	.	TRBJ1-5	CSAENRGQHF	TGCAGTGCTGAAAACCGGGGCCAGCATTTT
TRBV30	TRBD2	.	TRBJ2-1	CAWTRNLAGDNEQFF	TGTGCCTGGACCCGAAACCTAGCGGGAGACAATGAGCAGTTCTTC
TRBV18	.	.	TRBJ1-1	CASSPSGYGVNTEAFF	TGTGCCAGCTCACCCTCAGGGTATGGGGTGAACACTGAAGCTTTCTTT
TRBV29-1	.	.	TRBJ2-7	CSAAAGKPYEQYF	TGCAGCGCCGCCGCCGGGAAACCCTACGAGCAGTACTTC
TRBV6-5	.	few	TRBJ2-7	CASSYLEKQYF	TGTGCCAGCAGTTACCTTGAAAAGCAGTACTTC